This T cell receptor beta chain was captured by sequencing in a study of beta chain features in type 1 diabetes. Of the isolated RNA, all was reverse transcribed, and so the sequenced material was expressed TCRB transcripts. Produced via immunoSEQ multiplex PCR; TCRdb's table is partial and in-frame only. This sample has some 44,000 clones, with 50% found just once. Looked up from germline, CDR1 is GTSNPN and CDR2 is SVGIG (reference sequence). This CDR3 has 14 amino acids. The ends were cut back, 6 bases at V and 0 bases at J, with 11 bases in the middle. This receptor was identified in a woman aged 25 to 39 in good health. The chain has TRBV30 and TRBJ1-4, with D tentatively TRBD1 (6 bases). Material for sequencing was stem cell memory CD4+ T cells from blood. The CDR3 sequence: CACPGVATNEKLFF. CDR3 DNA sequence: TGTGCCTGTCCAGGGGTCGCAACTAATGAAAAACTGTTTTTT. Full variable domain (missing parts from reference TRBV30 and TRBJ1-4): SQTIHQWPATLVQPVGSPLSLECTVEGTSNPNLYWYRQAAGRGLQLLFYSVGIGQISSEVPQNLSASRPQDRQFILSSKKLLLSDSGFYLCACPGVATNEKLFFGSGTQLSVL.